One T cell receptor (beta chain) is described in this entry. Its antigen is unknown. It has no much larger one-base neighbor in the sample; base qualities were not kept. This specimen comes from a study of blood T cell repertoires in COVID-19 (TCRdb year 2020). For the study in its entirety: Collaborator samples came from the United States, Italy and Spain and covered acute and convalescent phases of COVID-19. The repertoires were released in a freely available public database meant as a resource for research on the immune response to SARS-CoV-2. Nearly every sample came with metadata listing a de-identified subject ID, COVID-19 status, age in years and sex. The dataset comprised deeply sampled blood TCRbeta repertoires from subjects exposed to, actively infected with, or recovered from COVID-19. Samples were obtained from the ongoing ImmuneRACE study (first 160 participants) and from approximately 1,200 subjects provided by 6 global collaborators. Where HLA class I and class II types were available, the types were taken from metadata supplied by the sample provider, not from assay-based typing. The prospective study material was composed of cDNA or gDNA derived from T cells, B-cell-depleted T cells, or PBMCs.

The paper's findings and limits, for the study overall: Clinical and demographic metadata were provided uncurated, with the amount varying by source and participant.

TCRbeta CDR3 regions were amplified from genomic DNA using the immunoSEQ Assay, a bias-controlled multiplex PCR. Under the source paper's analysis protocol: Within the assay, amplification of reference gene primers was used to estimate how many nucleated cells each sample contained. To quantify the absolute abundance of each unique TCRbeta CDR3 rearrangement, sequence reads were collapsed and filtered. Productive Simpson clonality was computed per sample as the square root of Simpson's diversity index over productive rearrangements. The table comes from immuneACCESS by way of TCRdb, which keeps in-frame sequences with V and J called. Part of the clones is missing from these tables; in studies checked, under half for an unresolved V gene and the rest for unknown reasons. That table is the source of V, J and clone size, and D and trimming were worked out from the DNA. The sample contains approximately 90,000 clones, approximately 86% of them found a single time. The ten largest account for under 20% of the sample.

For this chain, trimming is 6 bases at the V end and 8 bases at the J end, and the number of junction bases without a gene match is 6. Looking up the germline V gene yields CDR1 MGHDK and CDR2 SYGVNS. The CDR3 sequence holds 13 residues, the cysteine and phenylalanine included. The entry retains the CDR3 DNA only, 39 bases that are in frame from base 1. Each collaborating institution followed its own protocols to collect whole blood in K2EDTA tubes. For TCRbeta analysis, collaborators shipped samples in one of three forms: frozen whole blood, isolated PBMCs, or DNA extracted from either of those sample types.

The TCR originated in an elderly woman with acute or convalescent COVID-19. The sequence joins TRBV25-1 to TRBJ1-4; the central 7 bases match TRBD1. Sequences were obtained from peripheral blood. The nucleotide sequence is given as TGTGCCAGCAGCCGGGACAGAGAAGAAAAACTGTTTTTT. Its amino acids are CASSRDREEKLFF.